Listed here are 21 T cell receptor beta chains from one sample, sequenced in a study of blood T cell repertoires in COVID-19. Libraries were prepared by immunoSEQ multiplex PCR; TCRdb keeps only in-frame clonotypes and omits some of them. The sample holds about 290,000 clones, roughly 86% seen once. The material sequenced was peripheral blood. The receptors were sampled from a woman in her thirties with COVID-19, enrolled during active disease.

The chain joins TRBV4-1 to TRBJ2-2, with D tentatively TRBD2 (5 bases). CDR1 is MGHRA and CDR2 is YSYEKL in the germline V gene. The ends were cut back, 1 base at V and 7 bases at J, with 25 bases in the middle. The CDR3 contains 19 residues. The CDR3 region has the DNA TGCGCCAGCAGCCAAGTGAGAGGACTCCCCCTCCCACCTAACGGGGAGCTGTTTTTT. Translating it yields CASSQVRGLPLPPNGELFF.

Here the CDR3 DNA reads TGTGCCAGCAGCGTCCGCCCGGAAACAGGGGGGTCCGGGGATACGCAGTATTTT. This codes for CASSVRPETGGSGDTQYF. The gene calls are TRBV9 and TRBJ2-3, with 8 bases aligning to TRBD1. V gave up 2 bases and J gave up 6 bases; unmatched junction bases: 17. This CDR3 has 18 residues. The germline gives CDR1 SGDLS, CDR2 YYNGEE.

A single count supports this clone. This chain connects TRBV3-1 (or the pseudogene TRBV3-2) to TRBJ1-6; 9 bases align to TRBD1. The CDR3 contains 16 residues. J was trimmed by 11 bases and V by 2 bases; bases with no gene match: 10. From germline, CDR1 is LGHDT and CDR2 YNNKEL (reference sequence). The DNA for the CDR3 is TGTGCCAGCAGCCAAAGAGCCGGGACAGGGTTGCCACCCCTCCACTTT. This encodes CASSQRAGTGLPPLHF.

Details on this clone: At the DNA level, this CDR3 is encoded by other sequences in the same sample as well. The chain uses TRBV27 and TRBJ1-1; 7 nucleotides match TRBD1. In germline, CDR1 is MNHEY, CDR2 SMNVEV (reference sequence). Losses at the gene ends were 5 bases for V and 1 base for J; bases not matched to a gene: 4. This CDR3 is built from 14 residues. In nucleotides, the CDR3 is TGTGCCAGCAGTATAGGGGGCGGGAACACTGAAGCTTTCTTT. Amino acid sequence: CASSIGGGNTEAFF.

The rearrangement uses TRBV3-1 (or the pseudogene TRBV3-2) and TRBJ1-2; D ambiguous. Germline loops: CDR1 LGHDT, CDR2 YNNKEL (reference sequence). Trimming removed 0 bases from V and 3 bases from J, with 14 bases in between. The CDR3 length is 16 residues. CDR3 in DNA: TGTGCCAGCAGCCAAGAAATCTATAGGACTCACTATGGCTACACCTTC. Translation: CASSQEIYRTHYGYTF.

The V gene is TRBV6-4, the J gene TRBJ2-2; no firm D call. The CDR3 length is 14 residues. In germline, CDR1 is MRHNA, CDR2 SNTAGT. Trimming took 6 bases from V and 0 from J, leaving 8 bases between them. The chain's CDR3 is CASRWRPNTGELFF. The CDR3 DNA reads as TGTGCCAGCAGATGGCGGCCGAACACCGGGGAGCTGTTTTTT.

This chain uses TRBV11-2 with TRBJ2-5, with D possibly TRBD1 on 6 matching bases. CDR3 length: 14 amino acids. Germline V gives CDR1 SGHAT, CDR2 FQNNGV. V was trimmed by 4 bases and J by 7 bases, leaving 16 bases between them. The CDR3 region is CASSSTTGSGTQYF. CDR3 bases: TGTGCCAGCAGCTCAACCACAGGGAGTGGGACCCAGTACTTC.

The chain couples TRBV5-4 to TRBJ2-2; D possibly corresponds to TRBD2 (5 bases). This CDR3 region has 15 residues. Per germline, CDR1 SGHNT and CDR2 YYREEE (reference sequence). V lost 4 bases, J lost 3 bases, and 13 bases lay in between. CDR3 amino acids: CASSPAGRYTGELFF. The CDR3 DNA is TGTGCCAGCAGCCCCGCGGGCCGATACACCGGGGAGCTGTTTTTT.

The rearrangement uses TRBV4-1 and TRBJ2-5; 8 bases match TRBD2. Germline V gene lookup returns CDR1 MGHRA and CDR2 YSYEKL. The CDR3 is 14 residues long. The V gene end was trimmed by 0 bases and the J gene end by 5 bases; junction bases not matched to a gene: 2. CDR3 protein: CASSQDRGGETQYF. CDR3 in DNA: TGCGCCAGCAGCCAAGATCGGGGGGGGGAGACCCAGTACTTC.

The chain links TRBV6-5 to TRBJ1-1, with D possibly being TRBD1 (5 bases). V was trimmed by 4 bases and J by 4 bases, leaving 10 bases between them. Germline assignment: CDR1 MNHEY and CDR2 SVGAGI. This CDR3 spans 13 amino acids. The CDR3 reads CASSLRGPTEAFF. DNA for the CDR3: TGTGCCAGCAGTTTGCGGGGACCCACTGAAGCTTTCTTT.

The chain recombines TRBV15 with TRBJ2-7, with D possibly being TRBD2 (6 bases). V shed 1 base and J shed 2 bases, with 9 bases lying between them. The germline V gene has CDR1 LNHNV and CDR2 YYDKDF (reference sequence). This CDR3 has 14 amino acids. The CDR3 bases are TGTGCCACCAGCAGAGGTGGGGAGGCCTACGAGCAGTACTTC. Encoded protein: CATSRGGEAYEQYF.

The chain uses TRBV9 and TRBJ2-5; TRBD2 aligns across 14 bases. Trimming removed 0 bases from V and 3 bases from J; junction bases left unmatched: 7. CDR1 and CDR2 from the germline V gene are SGDLS and YYNGEE. This CDR3 region has 18 residues. Written as DNA, the CDR3 is TGTGCCAGCAGCGTAGCGCTTGGACTAGCGGGGGGTAAAGAGACCCAGTACTTC. It encodes CASSVALGLAGGKETQYF. Filled out from reference TRBV9 and TRBJ2-5, the complete variable domain reads DSGVTQTPKHLITATGQRVTLRCSPRSGDLSVYWYQQSLDQGLQFLIQYYNGEERAKGNILERFSAQQFPDLHSELNLSSLELGDSALYFCASSVALGLAGGKETQYFGPGTRLLVL.

The chain uses TRBV14 and TRBJ2-6, with D maybe TRBD2 (5 bases). CDR1 is SGHDN and CDR2 is FVKESK in the germline V gene. CDR3 length: 18 amino acids. The germline V and J ends were trimmed by 0 bases and 0 bases, with 12 bases remaining between them. The chain's CDR3 is CASSQEGGWGSGANVLTF. CDR3 nucleotides: TGTGCCAGCAGCCAAGAAGGAGGTTGGGGCTCTGGGGCCAACGTCCTGACTTTC.

The chain carries TRBV2 and TRBJ1-2; unclear D gene. Trimming pared 6 bases from V and 0 bases from J, leaving 8 bases between. Germline loops: CDR1 SNHLY, CDR2 FYNNEI. This CDR3 has 13 amino acids. The CDR3 spells CASRRETNYGYTF. CDR3 bases: TGTGCCAGCAGGCGGGAGACTAACTATGGCTACACCTTC.

This chain joins TRBV5-5 and TRBJ1-6; D is unresolved. The V and J ends lost 2 bases and 2 bases respectively, with 14 bases between them. The CDR3 is 17 residues long. Germline-derived CDR1 and CDR2 are SGHKS and YYEKEE (reference sequence). The DNA of the CDR3 is TGTGCCAGCAGCTTCACGAGGGAACCAACCTATAATTCACCCCTCCACTTT. Its translation: CASSFTREPTYNSPLHF.

V is TRBV5-1 and J is TRBJ1-3; D remains ambiguous. V lost 2 bases to trimming and J lost 0 bases, with 9 bases between them. The CDR3 sequence is 15 residues long. Germline V CDR1 and CDR2: SGHRS, YFSETQ. CDR3: CASSLEVPSGNTIYF. The CDR3, as DNA: TGCGCCAGCAGCTTAGAGGTCCCCTCTGGAAACACCATATATTTT.

The chain employs TRBV5-1 and TRBJ1-4; 8 bases map to TRBD1. The CDR3 extends over 15 amino acids. Germline V gene sequence: CDR1 SGHRS, CDR2 YFSETQ. Trimming cost V 4 bases and J 0 bases; bases outside gene matches: 2. The chain's CDR3 is CASSRQGPTNEKLFF. DNA of the CDR3: TGCGCCAGCAGCCGACAGGGGCCAACTAATGAAAAACTGTTTTTT. Combining the CDR3 with reference TRBV5-1 and TRBJ1-4 gives the whole variable domain KAGVTQTPRYLIKTRGQQVTLSCSPISGHRSVSWYQQTPGQGLQFLFEYFSETQRNKGNFPGRFSGRQFSNSRSEMNVSTLELGDSALYLCASSRQGPTNEKLFFGSGTQLSVL.

V is TRBV3-1 (or the pseudogene TRBV3-2) and J is TRBJ1-1; D possibly corresponds to TRBD1 (6 bases). In germline, CDR1 is LGHDT, CDR2 YNNKEL (reference sequence). This CDR3 has 14 amino acids. V shed 0 bases and J shed 5 bases, with 10 bases lying between them. For the CDR3, the DNA is TGTGCCAGCAGCCAAGACAAGGGGGATACTGAAGCTTTCTTT. This translates into CASSQDKGDTEAFF.

The V and J genes are TRBV19 and TRBJ2-7, with 11 bases lining up with TRBD1. CDR3 length: 13 residues. Germline V gene lookup returns CDR1 LNHDA and CDR2 SQIVND (reference sequence). After removal of 6 bases from V and 3 bases from J, the junction contained 1 base not matched to a gene. CDR3 nucleotides: TGTGCCAGTAGGGACAGGGGGCTCTACGAGCAGTACTTC. It is translated as CASRDRGLYEQYF.

The V call is TRBV19, the J call TRBJ2-1; 8 bases are a match to TRBD1. V dropped 6 bases and J dropped 7; count of bases not matched to a gene: 5. Germline V gene data show CDR1 as LNHDA and CDR2 as SQIVND (reference sequence). CDR3 length equals 13 residues. In DNA, the CDR3 is TGTGCCAGTAGGACAGGGGTGGTGAATGAGCAGTTCTTC. Translating gives CASRTGVVNEQFF.

This clone was observed a few times. This chain joins TRBV5-1 and TRBJ1-2; D ambiguous. CDR1 and CDR2 (germline): SGHRS, YFSETQ. This CDR3 comprises 14 residues. V lost 0 bases, J lost 3 bases, and 9 bases lay in between. This chain's CDR3 is CASSLDSSHYGYTF. CDR3 bases: TGCGCCAGCAGCTTGGACAGCAGTCACTATGGCTACACCTTC.